This T cell receptor beta chain stems from a study of T cells in lung cancer brain metastases. Overall study results and limits: Paired lesions shared few clones; most were lesion-specific (mean Morisita about 0.2). Fragmented FFPE DNA may have left the infiltrating repertoire incompletely captured. Brain metastases had fewer unique productive clones than primaries (median 1540 versus 4551).

In this sample, this clone turned up once. What it binds is not known. The data were produced by immunoSEQ multiplex PCR, yet TCRdb's version contains in-frame clones alone and is incomplete. Of about 5,600 clones listed, more than 75% were seen once; the top ten hold 6.2%. In germline, CDR1 is LNHDA, CDR2 SQIVND (reference sequence). Trimming cost V 4 bases and J 5 bases; bases outside gene matches: 4. The CDR3 spans 13 residues. The rearrangement links TRBV19 to TRBJ1-1, with 7 bases aligning to TRBD1. This TCR was recovered from a man aged 50 to 60 with non-small cell lung cancer that had spread to the brain. The sequenced material came from tumor tissue from a brain metastasis. The CDR3 DNA reads as TGTGCCAGTAGTACAGGGGGTCGGACTGAAGCTTTCTTT. Translated: CASSTGGRTEAFF.